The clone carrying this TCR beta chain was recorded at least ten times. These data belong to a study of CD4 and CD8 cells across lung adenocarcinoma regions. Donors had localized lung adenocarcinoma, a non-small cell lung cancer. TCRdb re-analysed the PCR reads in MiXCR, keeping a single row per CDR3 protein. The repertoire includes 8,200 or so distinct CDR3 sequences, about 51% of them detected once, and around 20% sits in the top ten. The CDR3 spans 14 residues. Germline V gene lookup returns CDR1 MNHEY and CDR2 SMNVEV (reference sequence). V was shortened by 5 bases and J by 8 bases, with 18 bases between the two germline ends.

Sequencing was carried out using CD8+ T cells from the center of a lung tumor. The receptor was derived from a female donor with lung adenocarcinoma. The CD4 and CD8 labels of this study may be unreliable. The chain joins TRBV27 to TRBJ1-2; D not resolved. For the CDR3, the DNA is TGTGCCAGCAGTCCCCAAGTGACCCAAATCGGCTACACCTTC. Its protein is CASSPQVTQIGYTF.